Included here is one TCR beta chain sequence, with context. These data come from a study of cytomegalovirus exposure and HLA in healthy donors. Trimming removed 2 bases from V and 7 bases from J, with 8 bases in between. The CDR3 loop spans 12 amino acids. Germline assignment: CDR1 WSHSY and CDR2 SAAADI. Primers included in the PCR were 60 Vbeta and 13 Jbeta primers. Profiling relied on immunoSEQ multiplex PCR, and the TCRdb table lists in-frame clones only, not all of them. The sample carries about 140,000 clones, about four fifths recorded once. The TCR originated in a woman aged 40-49 years in good health and CMV-seronegative. Sample: PBMCs. The chain links TRBV10-2 to TRBJ1-2; the D is unclear. The CDR3 here is CASSEGGSGYTF. For the CDR3, the DNA is TGCGCCAGCAGTGAGGGAGGATCTGGCTACACCTTC.